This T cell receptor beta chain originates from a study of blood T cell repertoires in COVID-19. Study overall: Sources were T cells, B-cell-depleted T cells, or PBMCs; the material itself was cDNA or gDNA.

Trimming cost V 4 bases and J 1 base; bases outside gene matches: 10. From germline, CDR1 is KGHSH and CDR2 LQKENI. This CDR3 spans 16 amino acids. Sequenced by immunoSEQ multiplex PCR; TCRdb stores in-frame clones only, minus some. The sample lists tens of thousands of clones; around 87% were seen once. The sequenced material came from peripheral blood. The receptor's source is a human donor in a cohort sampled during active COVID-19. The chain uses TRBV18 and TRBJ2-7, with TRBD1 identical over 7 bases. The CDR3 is CASSLIPGQTSYEQYF. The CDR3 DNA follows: TGTGCCAGCTCACTAATTCCGGGACAGACATCCTACGAGCAGTACTTC.